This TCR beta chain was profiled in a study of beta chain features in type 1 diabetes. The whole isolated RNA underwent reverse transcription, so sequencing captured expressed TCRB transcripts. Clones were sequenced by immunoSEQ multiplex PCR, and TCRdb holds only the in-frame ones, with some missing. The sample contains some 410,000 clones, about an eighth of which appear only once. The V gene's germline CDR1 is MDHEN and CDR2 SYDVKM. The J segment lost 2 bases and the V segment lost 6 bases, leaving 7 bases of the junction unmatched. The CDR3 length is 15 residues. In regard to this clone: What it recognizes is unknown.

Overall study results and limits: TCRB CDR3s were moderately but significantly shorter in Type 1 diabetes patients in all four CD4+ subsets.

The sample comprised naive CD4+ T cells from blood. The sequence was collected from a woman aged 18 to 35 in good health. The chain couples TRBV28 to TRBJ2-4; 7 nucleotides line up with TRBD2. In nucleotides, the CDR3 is TGTGCCAGCAGCCGCGGGGGAGGAACCAAAAACATTCAGTACTTC. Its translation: CASSRGGGTKNIQYF.